The present entry profiles one TCR beta chain with its context. Its antigen has not been determined. No much larger clone is present one base from it, and per-base qualities are unavailable. The CDR3 contains 15 residues, cysteine and phenylalanine counted. The retained sequence is limited to the CDR3, 45 bases, with the frame set at the first base. V and J lose 1 base and 6 bases, and a span of 16 bases separates them. CDR1 and CDR2 are drawn from the germline V gene: SGDLS, YYNGEE. The data were obtained in a study of cytomegalovirus exposure and HLA in healthy donors (dated by TCRdb to about 2017). Regarding the research as a whole: In an earlier analysis of 450 to 750 of the donors, 250 to 350 Gb of sequence data and some 120 million unique TCR beta sequences from about 190 million T cells were reported. Around 320 gigabases of sequencing data and approximately 85 million unique TCR sequences were included in an early release covering around 650 HLA-typed donors. Among the roughly 400 genotyped donors, around 81% belonged to the genetic ancestry cluster associated with self-reported Caucasian donors. The study aimed to test whether signatures of past pathogen exposure could be identified by cataloging public T cell receptors. Using immunosequencing, the study profiled T cell repertoires from 666 subjects and related those repertoires to cytomegalovirus serostatus. Along with the approximately 700-subject first cohort, a separate validation cohort of over a hundred different subjects was used. To predict cytomegalovirus infection status, the study combined high-throughput TCR immunosequencing, statistical association of individual TCRs with disease status, and machine learning. To study patterns of TCR occurrence, a later analysis re-analyzed previously published TCR beta repertoires from under 750 donors and added high-resolution HLA genotyping. Rather than drawing on any new phenotypic data, the later analysis identified candidate immune exposures from TCR beta sequences and the way those sequences occurred across donors. In an earlier analysis of 587 of the donors, high-throughput TCR beta sequencing was used to judge whether each TCR beta V gene segment behaved as functional or pseudogenic. Alongside the repertoire data, information on donor age, sex, ethnicity and CMV serostatus was compiled. A later genetic analysis used genome-wide SNP genotypes for about three fifths of the 666 donors, treating that subset as a discovery cohort. Every discovery cohort repertoire had been produced on one sequencing platform. Both class I and class II loci were covered by HLA typing, at four-digit resolution. The number of donors typed differed by locus, with roughly 629-640 for A, B, C, DRB1 and DQB1, over 500 for DQA1, 600 to 610 for DPA1, and some 440 for DPB1. Because of strong linkage in the cohort, roughly five DR-DQ haplotypes were treated as single units for association and clustering. Among a few hundred genotyped donors of the cohort, an average of approximately 250,000 unique TCR beta nucleotide sequences were sequenced per donor, roughly 18% of them non-productive.

Summary of the overall study and its limitations: Cytomegalovirus status was reported to be diagnosed by the classifier with high specificity and sensitivity in both the original and validation cohorts. CMV serostatus was the only immune exposure information available for the cohort. A further reported finding was that TCR beta sequences accurately predicted the HLA-A and HLA-B alleles for most subjects in the first cohort. In a later analysis, HLA-associated TCR beta chains were found to be more clonally expanded and to have lower generation probabilities than equally common non-associated chains. A later analysis found that TCR association rates varied across HLA loci, with DRB1 alleles showing the most associated TCRs and HLA-C alleles the fewest. A later analysis found that most CMV-associated TCR beta chains appeared HLA-restricted, with HLA associations seemingly driven largely by CMV exposure. In the study, around 160 TCR beta chains were listed as associated with cytomegalovirus. A group of highly shared sequence variants was considered likely to be a technical artifact of the sequencing pipeline. Specific HLA alleles were associated with roughly 16,000 TCR beta sequences at a false discovery rate of 0.05 in a later analysis. Because the 87-base-pair reads could not distinguish some IMGT-functional V segments, including TRBV6-2 and TRBV6-3, those segments were excluded. When HLA alleles, especially DR and DQ, strongly co-occurred, TCR associations were difficult to assign to individual alleles. Presence/absence analyses assumed roughly uniform sequencing depth across donors, an assumption that may not hold. According to the authors, the approach could potentially be generalized to other disease states and immunological phenotypes. While some public TCRs were present in many individuals, most TCR sequences turned up only very rarely across donors. Only TCR beta chains were sequenced in this cohort, and the absence of alpha or paired-chain data limited detectable features. A later genetic analysis associated a missense DCLRE1C variant with V-gene and J-gene trimming of TCR beta chains, and an independent cohort replicated the association. Linkage disequilibrium might explain the correlated functional status among segregating V segments, but an unknown experimental factor could not be excluded. Because some donors lacked HLA typing at each locus, the association tests relied only on the typed subset. According to a later analysis, parvovirus B19, influenza, CMV and Epstein-Barr virus appeared linked to several top co-occurrence clusters. Three of the identified cytomegalovirus-associated TCR beta chains were confirmed in vitro to be specific for cytomegalovirus antigens. A later genetic analysis reported fewer N-insertions in productive TCRs among donors in an Asian-associated ancestry cluster than the roughly 670-donor mean. An earlier analysis of roughly 570 of the donors showed that most TCR beta V segments appeared in productive rearrangements either about 90% or about 30% of the time, which broadly matched IMGT annotations. Because counts were too low, about 17 rarely observed V segments, including chromosome 9 orphons, were excluded from the earlier analysis of roughly 580 of the donors.

Library construction relied on the immunoSEQ multiplex PCR assay. A mixture of 60 forward primers for TCR Vbeta segments and 13 reverse primers for TCR Jbeta segments was used in the multiplex PCR. A multiplex PCR assay on genomic DNA amplified the CDR3 region of rearranged TCR beta genes. Amplified TCR beta libraries were sequenced as 87-base-pair reads on the Illumina HiSeq System. Per the original workflow: A later analysis tallied tens of millions of unique TCR beta chains across the 666 repertoires, and approximately 11 million of those chains were shared by two or more donors. Raw reads were error-corrected and collapsed into unique sequences by a nearest-neighbor algorithm in which closely related sequences were merged to remove PCR and sequencing errors. V, D and J gene segments were assigned by aligning CDR3 sequences to IMGT reference sequences. For a sequence to be retained, a match of at least six nucleotides was required to both a V gene segment and a J gene segment. A rearrangement was called productive if the CDR3 had no stop codons and remained in frame with V and J, and every other rearrangement was called non-productive. CDR3 was defined according to IMGT convention as the region running from the second conserved V-encoded cysteine to the conserved J-encoded phenylalanine. Sequences without an unambiguous match to a single V gene segment were excluded from the earlier analysis of 450 to 650 of the donors. In an earlier analysis of 450 to 750 of the donors, a V segment was called functional when productive rearrangements were above 56.7%, and segregating when the standard deviation between donors exceeded 5%. To diagnose cytomegalovirus status from the catalog of TCR beta chain sequences, a statistical classification framework was built. In a later analysis, TCR nucleotide sequences were compared against IMGT/GENE-DB human TR gene sequences so that V and J genes could be assigned. A later analysis assigned CDR3 sequences and most-parsimonious VDJ recombination scenarios with the TCRdist pipeline. In a later analysis, each TCR beta chain was defined by its CDR3 amino acid sequence together with its V-gene family, and reads lacking a unique V-gene family were excluded. As a way to deal with suspected cross-contamination and a sequencing artifact, a later analysis dropped 500 to 700 nucleotide sequences that were highly shared and had low generation probability. A later analysis calculated a clonal expansion index for each public chain from normalized within-repertoire ranks of inferred template counts. In a later analysis, generation probabilities were computed using a VDJ recombination model fitted to out-of-frame rearrangements, and the results were checked against IGoR. In a later analysis, hypergeometric tests were used to score TCR-TCR, TCR-HLA and TCR-CMV co-occurrence, with a repertoire-size bias correction applied to TCR pairs. In a later analysis, false discovery rates were estimated by permuting HLA or CMV assignments 20 times. A later analysis grouped co-occurring TCRs with DBSCAN, adding TCRdist sequence similarity when clustering within HLA-allele-positive subsets. For co-occurrence clustering, repertoires with fewer than 30,000 or more than 120,000 public chains were excluded, along with roughly 5 repertoires with anomalous nucleotide sharing. TCRdb stores this immuneACCESS table with in-frame sequences only. Part of the clones is absent; in the studies checked, under half of the shortfall reflects unresolved V genes, and no reason is known for the rest. D and trimming come from the DNA, and the V and J calls and clone size come from that table. For this sample there are 120,000 or so clones; 60% to 85% appear just once. Less than 3% of the sample is held by the ten biggest clonotypes.

In total, 666 healthy bone marrow donors made up the cohort. At the time of sampling, every cohort member was nominally healthy, though immune exposures that went unrecorded were likely present. The donor tested CMV seropositive and was one of the 289 seropositive cohort members. A peripheral blood sample was provided by each donor, and peripheral blood mononuclear cells were used for TCR beta sequencing. Genomic DNA extraction from the blood cell samples was performed with the Qiagen DNeasy Blood Extraction Kit. The V gene is TRBV9 and the J gene is TRBJ1-1; a tentative D match to TRBD1 spans 5 bases. Sequencing was carried out using PBMCs. The sequence was collected from a woman aged 40-49 years in good health and CMV-seropositive. The CDR3 protein: CASSVTGGDSAEAFF. Read as DNA, the sequence is TGTGCCAGCAGCGTAACGGGGGGGGATAGCGCTGAAGCTTTCTTT.